The 21 T cell receptor beta chains below all came from one sample that was sequenced in a study of OX40 agonist ivuxolimab in advanced cancers. Clones were sequenced by immunoSEQ multiplex PCR, and TCRdb holds only the in-frame ones, with some missing. The table includes 70,000 to 100,000 clones, 80% to 90% detected once. The sequencing here drew on CD4+ or CD8+ T cells sorted from blood, taken in a trial of the OX40 agonist ivuxolimab. The receptors derive from an adult with an advanced solid tumor such as melanoma, head and neck, liver or kidney cancer.

The rearrangement uses TRBV19 and TRBJ2-2; D not resolved. Trimming took 5 bases from V and 0 from J, leaving 4 bases between them. Germline lookup yields CDR1 LNHDA and CDR2 SQIVND (reference sequence). The CDR3 spans 13 residues. As DNA, the CDR3 is TGTGCCAGTAGTGGCCCGAACACCGGGGAGCTGTTTTTT. It specifies CASSGPNTGELFF.

The chain carries TRBV25-1 and TRBJ2-3; 9 positions agree with TRBD2. Looked up from germline, CDR1 is MGHDK and CDR2 is SYGVNS. This CDR3 has 16 residues. With V trimmed by 3 bases and J by 5 bases, 9 bases remained unmatched. The CDR3 sequence: CASSDAREGRLDTQYF. CDR3 DNA sequence: TGTGCCAGCAGTGATGCGCGGGAGGGGAGACTAGATACGCAGTATTTT.

This chain connects TRBV19 to TRBJ2-3, with D possibly matching TRBD2 (6 bases). This CDR3 has 13 residues. CDR1 LNHDA and CDR2 SQIVND come from the germline V gene (reference sequence). Trimming left V 3 bases short and J 5 bases short, with 9 bases between. This chain's CDR3 is CASSIRREDTQYF. CDR3 bases: TGTGCCAGTAGTATTAGGAGGGAAGATACGCAGTATTTT.

The table lists this clone with a count of one. The chain employs TRBV19 and TRBJ1-1, with D maybe TRBD1 (6 bases). The CDR3 consists of 15 residues. CDR1 LNHDA and CDR2 SQIVND come from the germline V gene (reference sequence). The V end lost 4 bases, the J end lost 0 bases, and 12 bases lay between the germline ends. DNA for the CDR3: TGTGCCAGTAGTACTCAGGACAGCATGAACACTGAAGCTTTCTTT. Translation: CASSTQDSMNTEAFF. Supplemented by reference TRBV19 and TRBJ1-1, the full variable domain reads DGGITQSPKYLFRKEGQNVTLSCEQNLNHDAMYWYRQDPGQGLRLIYYSQIVNDFQKGDIAEGYSVSREKKESFPLTVTSAQKNPTAFYLCASSTQDSMNTEAFFGQGTRLTVV.

The J gene is TRBJ2-3, the V gene TRBV5-4; D not certain. CDR1 is SGHNT, CDR2 YYREEE, per germline (reference sequence). The length of the CDR3 is 15 residues. The ends were cut back, 0 bases at V and 2 bases at J, with 10 bases in the middle. CDR3: CASSLAGQPTDTQYF. The CDR3 DNA reads TGTGCCAGCAGCTTGGCCGGGCAGCCCACAGATACGCAGTATTTT.

The rearrangement links TRBV10-2 to TRBJ2-1, with 8 bases lining up with TRBD2. Germline V gene lookup returns CDR1 WSHSY and CDR2 SAAADI. The CDR3 runs to 15 residues. The ends lost 6 bases at V and 1 base at J; junction bases unmatched: 5. CDR3 sequence: CASRGTSSSYNEQFF. The CDR3 bases are TGCGCCAGCAGAGGGACTAGTTCTTCCTACAATGAGCAGTTCTTC.

This clone was recorded at least ten times. The gene calls are TRBV14 and TRBJ2-3, with a weak D call TRBD1 (5 bases). The CDR3 is 14 residues long. The V end was cut by 4 bases, the J end by 1 base, with 9 bases between. CDR1 is SGHDN, CDR2 FVKESK, per germline. CDR3 sequence: CASSLQAGTDTQYF. In DNA, the CDR3 is TGTGCCAGCAGCCTACAGGCAGGCACAGATACGCAGTATTTT.

The rearrangement uses TRBV7-6 and TRBJ1-5; D ambiguous. CDR1 SGHVS and CDR2 FNYEAQ come from the germline V gene. V was clipped by 2 bases and J by 7 bases, with 9 bases between them. The CDR3 totals 13 residues. This chain's CDR3 is CASSLFSGQPQHF. The CDR3 DNA sequence: TGTGCCAGCAGCTTATTTTCAGGACAGCCCCAGCATTTT.

This clone was detected a few times. V and J are TRBV2 and TRBJ2-2; D is uncertain. The ends were cut back, 10 bases at V and 2 bases at J, with 5 bases in the middle. This CDR3 comprises 11 residues. CDR1 is SNHLY, CDR2 FYNNEI, per germline. CDR3 amino acids: CATQNTGELFF. The CDR3 DNA follows: TGTGCCACCCAAAACACCGGGGAGCTGTTTTTT.

DNA of the CDR3: TGTGCCAGCAGCCCCAGCCGGGCTGGGGCCAACGTCCTGACTTTC. It translates to CASSPSRAGANVLTF. The V gene is TRBV27, the J gene TRBJ2-6; D call uncertain. With 6 bases removed from V and 2 bases from J, the gap between germline ends came to 11 bases. Germline loops: CDR1 MNHEY, CDR2 SMNVEV (reference sequence). There are 15 residues in the CDR3.

This chain links TRBV5-6 with TRBJ2-3, with D possibly being TRBD1 (6 bases). Germline CDR1 and CDR2: SGHDT and YYEEEE. The CDR3 contains 16 residues. The germline V and J ends were trimmed by 0 bases and 0 bases, with 11 bases remaining between them. The CDR3 DNA is TGTGCCAGCAGCTTGGGCAGGGGAACTAGCACAGATACGCAGTATTTT. Translated, it gives CASSLGRGTSTDTQYF. The whole variable domain, filled in from reference TRBV5-6 and TRBJ2-3, reads DAGVTQSPTHLIKTRGQQVTLRCSPKSGHDTVSWYQQALGQGPQFIFQYYEEEERQRGNFPDRFSGHQFPNYSSELNVNALLLGDSALYLCASSLGRGTSTDTQYFGPGTRLTVL.

This chain connects TRBV20-1 to TRBJ2-5, with 7 bases matching TRBD2. The length of the CDR3 is 11 residues. The V and J ends lost 3 bases and 5 bases, in that order; junction bases with no gene match: 0. Germline CDR1 and CDR2: DFQATT and SNEGSKA (reference sequence). The CDR3 nucleotides read TGCAGTGCTAGCGGGAGGGAGACCCAGTACTTC. This codes for CSASGRETQYF.

This clone has only a few counts. This chain uses TRBV14 with TRBJ2-7; possible D gene TRBD1, 6 bases. V was pared by 1 base and J by 4 bases, with 14 bases between. CDR3 length equals 15 residues. The V gene's germline CDR1 is SGHDN and CDR2 FVKESK. Here the CDR3 DNA reads TGTGCCAGCAGCCAAGGGACAGCAGTCTTTTACGAGCAGTACTTC. Amino acids: CASSQGTAVFYEQYF.

This chain joins TRBV19 and TRBJ1-2; no firm D call. The V end was cut by 6 bases, the J end by 5 bases, with 13 bases between. Per the germline V gene, CDR1 is LNHDA and CDR2 is SQIVND (reference sequence). This CDR3 has 13 residues. The CDR3 nucleotides are TGTGCCAGTAGCCGGACGCAAGATTATGGCTACACCTTC. It yields the protein CASSRTQDYGYTF. The full variable domain, in which reference TRBV19 and TRBJ1-2 provide the parts outside the CDR3, is DGGITQSPKYLFRKEGQNVTLSCEQNLNHDAMYWYRQDPGQGLRLIYYSQIVNDFQKGDIAEGYSVSREKKESFPLTVTSAQKNPTAFYLCASSRTQDYGYTFGSGTRLTVV.

This chain joins TRBV7-8 and TRBJ1-4, with 10 bases lining up with TRBD1. Germline V gene lookup returns CDR1 SGHVS and CDR2 FQNEAQ. V dropped 4 bases and J dropped 0; count of bases not matched to a gene: 5. This CDR3 comprises 17 residues. The CDR3 loop is CASSSQTGGATNEKLFF. CDR3 nucleotides: TGTGCCAGCAGCTCCCAGACAGGGGGCGCAACTAATGAAAAACTGTTTTTT.

V is TRBV6-6 and J is TRBJ1-2; possibly TRBD1 for D (6 bases). Between the trimmed V and J ends, which lost 9 bases and 7 bases, there was a span of 21 bases. The CDR3 covers 14 residues. Germline CDR1 MNHNY, CDR2 SVGAGI (reference sequence). The CDR3 DNA is TGTGCCAGTATGACAACTAGGGGGTACTCTGGCTACACCTTC. It is translated as CASMTTRGYSGYTF.

This chain joins TRBV21-1 and TRBJ1-2; the table's D call TRBD1 went unverified against the DNA. TRBV21-1 is reported as a pseudogene. The CDR3 is 16 residues long. The CDR3 DNA reads TGTGCCAGCAGCAACCAACCCAGGGGAGTTAACTATGGCTACACCTTC. Translating it yields CASSNQPRGVNYGYTF.

This clone was observed once. J is TRBJ2-1 and V is TRBV6-1, with D perhaps assigned TRBD1 or TRBD2 (5 bases each). The CDR3 runs to 14 residues. Germline V gene lookup returns CDR1 MNHNS and CDR2 SASEGT. Trimming stripped 10 bases from V and 8 bases from J, with 21 bases between. The CDR3, as DNA: TGTGCCATCAACCGGGACCTTAGAGGTTATGAGCAGTTCTTC. Translation: CAINRDLRGYEQFF.

The genes are TRBV7-6 and TRBJ2-1; D not certain. V lost 4 bases and J lost 5, with 12 bases in between. The CDR3 length is 14 residues. The germline V gene has CDR1 SGHVS and CDR2 FNYEAQ. CDR3 sequence reads: CASSSGRTDNEQFF. Written as DNA, the CDR3 is TGTGCCAGCAGCTCCGGACGCACGGACAATGAGCAGTTCTTC.

The V call is TRBV18, the J call TRBJ1-1, with 7 nucleotides matching TRBD1. The ends lost 3 bases at V and 1 base at J; junction bases unmatched: 2. CDR3 length equals 14 residues. Germline CDR1 reads KGHSH; CDR2 reads LQKENI. This CDR3 reads CASSPGTANTEAFF. The CDR3 bases are TGTGCCAGCTCACCTGGGACAGCGAACACTGAAGCTTTCTTT. Looking up the rest from reference TRBV18 and TRBJ1-1 gives the full variable domain: NAGVMQNPRHLVRRRGQEARLRCSPMKGHSHVYWYRQLPEEGLKFMVYLQKENIIDESGMPKERFSAEFPKEGPSILRIQQVVRGDSAAYFCASSPGTANTEAFFGQGTRLTVV.

This clone was seen only a few times. The chain links TRBV9 to TRBJ2-1, with 9 positions matching TRBD2. With V trimmed by 4 bases and J by 5 bases, 4 bases remained unmatched. The germline V gene encodes CDR1 SGDLS and CDR2 YYNGEE. The length of the CDR3 is 14 residues. The CDR3 DNA is TGTGCCAGCAGCTATAGCGGGGGAAACAATGAGCAGTTCTTC. Encoded protein: CASSYSGGNNEQFF.